Shown below are 18 T cell receptor beta chains from a single sample sequenced in a study of Ad26.COV2.S vaccination and SARS-CoV-2 variants. Assay: immunoSEQ multiplex PCR; the TCRdb copy retains only in-frame clones and omits some. The data show fewer than 600,000 clones, about 88% seen once. The treatment: some 20 received Ad26.COV2.S at low or high dose, single or two shots; a few received placebo; per-sample allocation not given. Day 63 following the first vaccine or placebo injection was when the samples were taken. The material sequenced was peripheral blood, taken in a trial of Ad26.COV2.S vaccine versus placebo. Every receptor here comes from a person between 18 and 59 years old who received the Ad26.COV2.S COVID-19 vaccine or a placebo.

A few counts support this clone. The CDR3 here is CAWSTGLGQPQHF. CDR3 in DNA: TGTGCCTGGAGTACAGGATTGGGTCAGCCCCAGCATTTT. The chain joins TRBV30 to TRBJ1-5, with D tentatively TRBD1 (5 bases). V gave up 2 bases and J gave up 6 bases, with 11 bases separating them. The germline CDR1 and CDR2 sequences are GTSNPN and SVGIG (reference sequence). This CDR3 comprises 13 residues. Drawing the rest from reference TRBV30 and TRBJ1-5, the complete variable domain is SQTIHQWPATLVQPVGSPLSLECTVEGTSNPNLYWYRQAAGRGLQLLFYSVGIGQISSEVPQNLSASRPQDRQFILSSKKLLLSDSGFYLCAWSTGLGQPQHFGDGTRLSIL.

This clone was observed a single time. The chain has TRBV19 and TRBJ2-1, with 11 bases fitting TRBD2. This CDR3 is built from 14 residues. The V and J ends lost 10 bases and 8 bases, in that order; junction bases with no gene match: 10. Germline V CDR1 and CDR2: LNHDA, SQIVND (reference sequence). The CDR3 nucleotides are TGTGCCACTCAACGAACTAGCGGGAGCGATGAGCAGTTCTTC. This translates into CATQRTSGSDEQFF.

About this clone itself: Other DNA sequences in the same sample also yield this CDR3. The chain combines TRBV19 with TRBJ1-1; the D is unclear. Trimming cost V 1 base and J 0 bases, with 6 bases left between them. The CDR3 is 14 amino acids. The V gene's germline CDR1 is LNHDA and CDR2 SQIVND (reference sequence). CDR3 sequence reads: CASSIARLNTEAFF. Written as DNA, the CDR3 is TGTGCCAGTAGTATAGCCAGACTGAACACTGAAGCTTTCTTT.

This clone has a single count. The CDR3: CASSYGVWYEQFF. The CDR3 nucleotides are TGTGCCAGCAGTTACGGGGTCTGGTATGAGCAGTTCTTC. V is TRBV6-6 and J is TRBJ2-1; the D is unclear. There are 13 residues in the CDR3. V was trimmed by 2 bases and J by 8 bases, leaving 10 bases between them. Germline lookup yields CDR1 MNHNY and CDR2 SVGAGI (reference sequence).

J is TRBJ2-6 and V is TRBV3-1 (or the pseudogene TRBV3-2), with D hard to call. The germline gives CDR1 LGHDT, CDR2 YNNKEL (reference sequence). CDR3 size: 16 residues. V was trimmed by 1 base and J by 4 bases, leaving 11 bases between them. CDR3 loop: CASSQVSGRGANVLTF. In DNA, the CDR3 is TGTGCCAGCAGCCAAGTATCTGGCCGGGGGGCCAACGTCCTGACTTTC.

The chain combines TRBV19 with TRBJ1-1; D gene uncertain. Trimming took 5 bases from V and 0 from J, leaving 16 bases between them. Germline CDR1 and CDR2: LNHDA and SQIVND (reference sequence). This CDR3 has 16 residues. The CDR3 DNA reads as TGTGCCAGTAGTTCAACGGCCATCCCATTGAACACTGAAGCTTTCTTT. Translated: CASSSTAIPLNTEAFF. The whole variable domain, remainder taken from reference TRBV19 and TRBJ1-1, is DGGITQSPKYLFRKEGQNVTLSCEQNLNHDAMYWYRQDPGQGLRLIYYSQIVNDFQKGDIAEGYSVSREKKESFPLTVTSAQKNPTAFYLCASSSTAIPLNTEAFFGQGTRLTVV.

The V call is TRBV4-3, the J call TRBJ2-2; D uncertain. V was cut by 0 bases and J by 6 bases, with 5 bases left in between. The CDR3 length is 13 residues. Germline CDR1 LGHNA, CDR2 YSLEER. As DNA, the CDR3 is TGCGCCAGCAGCCAAGATCACGCCGGGGAGCTGTTTTTT. It encodes CASSQDHAGELFF.

This clone was observed a single time. The V call is TRBV9, the J call TRBJ1-2; 10 bases agree with TRBD1. The germline CDR1 and CDR2 sequences are SGDLS and YYNGEE. This CDR3 comprises 18 residues. Losses at the gene ends were 0 bases for V and 0 bases for J; bases not matched to a gene: 8. The CDR3 loop is CASSVGTGQGPTNYGYTF. The CDR3 DNA follows: TGTGCCAGCAGCGTAGGAACGGGACAGGGGCCTACTAACTATGGCTACACCTTC.

The chain links TRBV28 to TRBJ2-3, with 9 bases lining up with TRBD2. In germline, CDR1 is MDHEN, CDR2 SYDVKM. The CDR3 runs to 14 residues. V was clipped by 7 bases and J by 4 bases; unmatched bases: 6. CDR3 amino acids: CASNRGGAPDTQYF. CDR3 sequence (DNA): TGTGCCAGCAACCGCGGGGGGGCTCCAGATACGCAGTATTTT.

The chain uses TRBV24-1 and TRBJ2-7; no clear D gene. The CDR3 extends over 11 amino acids. From germline, CDR1 is KGHDR and CDR2 SFDVKD. Trimming left V 2 bases short and J 7 bases short, with 5 bases between. This CDR3 reads CATSDSREQYF. The CDR3 DNA follows: TGTGCCACCAGTGATTCGAGGGAGCAGTACTTC.

The CDR3 loop reads CASSEASGGKDTQYF. CDR3 coding DNA: TGTGCCAGCAGTGAAGCTAGCGGGGGGAAAGATACGCAGTATTTT. The chain carries TRBV2 and TRBJ2-3, with TRBD2 matching 10 bases. This CDR3 is 15 amino acids long. The germline gives CDR1 SNHLY, CDR2 FYNNEI. V gave up 0 bases and J gave up 5 bases; unmatched junction bases: 2.

V gene TRBV4-2 combines with J gene TRBJ2-1, with TRBD2 matching over 7 bases. Germline values: CDR1 LGHNA, CDR2 YNFKEQ. J gave up 4 bases and V 4 bases, and 7 bases lay outside the gene matches. The CDR3 is made up of 15 amino acids. CDR3 sequence (DNA): TGTGCCAGCAGCCGCTCCGGGACTAAATACAATGAGCAGTTCTTC. Amino acids: CASSRSGTKYNEQFF.

This clone occurred once. The chain is built from TRBV7-6 and TRBJ2-2; D possibly uses TRBD1 or TRBD2 (5 bases each). Germline-derived CDR1 and CDR2 are SGHVS and FNYEAQ. The CDR3 consists of 16 residues. The V and J ends lost 0 bases and 4 bases respectively, with 12 bases between them. The CDR3 loop reads CASSLASGPGTGELFF. The CDR3 DNA sequence: TGTGCCAGCAGCTTAGCTTCGGGGCCTGGCACCGGGGAGCTGTTTTTT.

The chain has TRBV10-1 and TRBJ1-1; D remains unclear. The V gene lost 4 bases and the J gene lost 4 bases, with 13 bases spanning the gap. The CDR3 consists of 14 residues. The germline V gene has CDR1 WNHNN and CDR2 SYGVQD (reference sequence). DNA for the CDR3: TGCGCCAGCAGTGGGACGGTGGGTGGCACTGAAGCTTTCTTT. Its translation is CASSGTVGGTEAFF.

The genes are TRBV20-1 and TRBJ2-7; 7 bases align to TRBD1. The V segment lost 3 bases and the J segment 2 bases; nucleotides outside the gene matches: 7. The CDR3 totals 14 residues. Germline V gives CDR1 DFQATT, CDR2 SNEGSKA (reference sequence). The CDR3 DNA sequence: TGCAGTGCTAGTTTAAGACAGGGTCCCTACGAGCAGTACTTC. Its protein is CSASLRQGPYEQYF.

With regard to this clone: At the DNA level, this CDR3 is encoded by other sequences in the same sample as well. The chain is built from TRBV10-3 and TRBJ2-7; D is ambiguous. V was cut by 4 bases and J by 4 bases, with 5 bases left in between. CDR1 is ENHRY and CDR2 is SYGVKD in the germline V gene. The length of the CDR3 is 11 residues. The chain's CDR3 is CAISAGYEQYF. In nucleotides, the CDR3 is TGTGCCATCAGTGCCGGGTACGAGCAGTACTTC.

This clone turned up a few times. This chain links TRBV28 with TRBJ2-7; TRBD2 matches 11 bases. V trimming: 6 bases; J trimming: 5 bases; junction bases outside the gene matches: 12. Germline CDR1 reads MDHEN; CDR2 reads SYDVKM. This CDR3 spans 16 amino acids. CDR3: CASRREGLAARDEQYF. In nucleotides, the CDR3 is TGTGCCAGCAGACGTGAGGGACTAGCGGCGCGAGACGAGCAGTACTTC.

The CDR3 loop reads CASSLANGRGTNPYEQYF. For the CDR3, the DNA is TGTGCCAGCAGCTTAGCGAACGGTAGAGGGACGAATCCCTACGAGCAGTACTTC. V is TRBV7-2 and J is TRBJ2-7, with D tentatively TRBD1 or TRBD2 (5 bases each). The CDR3 length is 18 residues. Germline V lookup: CDR1 SGHTA, CDR2 FQGNSA. Trimming stripped 0 bases from V and 2 bases from J, with 20 bases between.